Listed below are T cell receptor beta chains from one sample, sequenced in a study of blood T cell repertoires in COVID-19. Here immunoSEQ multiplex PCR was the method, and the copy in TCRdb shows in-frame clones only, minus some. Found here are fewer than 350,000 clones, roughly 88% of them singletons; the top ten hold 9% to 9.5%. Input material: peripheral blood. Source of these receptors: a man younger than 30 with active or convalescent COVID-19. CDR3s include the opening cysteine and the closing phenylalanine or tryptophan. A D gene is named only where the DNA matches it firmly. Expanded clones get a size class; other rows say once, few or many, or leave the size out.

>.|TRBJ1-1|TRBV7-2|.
CASSGRLNTEAFF
TGTGCCAGCAGCGGCAGGCTGAACACTGAAGCTTTCTTT
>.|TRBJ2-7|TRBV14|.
CASSPTIYYEQYF
TGTGCCAGCAGCCCAACTATCTACTACGAGCAGTACTTC
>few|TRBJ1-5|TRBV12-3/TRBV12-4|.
CASSLSDNQPQHF
TGTGCCAGCAGTTTGTCAGACAATCAGCCCCAGCATTTT
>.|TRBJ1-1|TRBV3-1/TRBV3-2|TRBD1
CASSSRQGARNTEAFF
TGTGCCAGCAGCTCCCGACAGGGGGCTAGGAACACTGAAGCTTTCTTT
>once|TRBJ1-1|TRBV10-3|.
CAISESLPTGAEAFF
TGTGCCATCAGTGAGTCGTTGCCGACCGGGGCTGAAGCTTTCTTT
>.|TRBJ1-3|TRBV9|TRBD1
CASSEDRGPGNTIYF
TGTGCCAGCAGCGAGGACAGGGGACCTGGAAACACCATATATTTT
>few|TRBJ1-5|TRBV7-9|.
CASSSSRAQPQHF
TGTGCCAGCAGCTCCTCCAGGGCACAGCCCCAGCATTTT
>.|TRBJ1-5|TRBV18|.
CASSPASPGQPQHF
TGTGCCAGCTCACCCGCGTCTCCTGGTCAGCCCCAGCATTTT
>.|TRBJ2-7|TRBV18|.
CASSTSRGLSYEQYF
TGTGCCAGCTCAACATCCAGGGGTTTGTCCTACGAGCAGTACTTC
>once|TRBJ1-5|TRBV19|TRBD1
CASNPTGGYQPQHF
TGTGCCAGTAACCCGACAGGGGGGTATCAGCCCCAGCATTTT
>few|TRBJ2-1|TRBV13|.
CASSLGAGLSYNEQFF
TGTGCCAGCAGCTTGGGGGCAGGCCTCTCCTACAATGAGCAGTTCTTC
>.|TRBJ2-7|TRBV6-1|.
CASSELGQRPTYEQYF
TGTGCCAGCAGTGAATTGGGGCAGCGACCCACCTACGAGCAGTACTTC
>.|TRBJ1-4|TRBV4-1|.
CASSPGGGATDDEKLFF
TGCGCCAGCAGCCCCGGGGGTGGAGCCACTGATGATGAAAAACTGTTTTTT
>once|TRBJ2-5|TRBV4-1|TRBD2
CASSLGTSGDQETQYF
TGCGCCAGCAGCCTAGGAACTAGCGGGGACCAAGAGACCCAGTACTTC
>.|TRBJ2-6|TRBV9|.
CASSRGRSGLAGANVLTF
TGTGCCAGCAGCAGGGGGCGAAGCGGGCTTGCTGGGGCCAACGTCCTGACTTTC
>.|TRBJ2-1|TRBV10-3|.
CAISEDRRNEQFF
TGTGCCATCAGTGAAGACAGGAGGAATGAGCAGTTCTTC
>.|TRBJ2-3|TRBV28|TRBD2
CASSTAGARTDTQYF
TGTGCCAGCAGCACAGCGGGGGCTCGCACAGATACGCAGTATTTT
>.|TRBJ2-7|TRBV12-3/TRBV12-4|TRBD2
CASSLGGGFEQYF
TGTGCCAGCAGTTTAGGGGGGGGTTTCGAGCAGTACTTC
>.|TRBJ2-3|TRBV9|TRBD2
CASSRPRTSGDTDTQYF
TGTGCCAGCAGCCGACCCCGGACTAGCGGAGACACAGATACGCAGTATTTT
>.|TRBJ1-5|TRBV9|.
CASSVGAGSGYSNQPQHF
TGTGCCAGCAGCGTAGGGGCGGGAAGCGGCTATAGCAATCAGCCCCAGCATTTT
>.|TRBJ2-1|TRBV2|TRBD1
CASSRGQNDYNEQFF
TGTGCCAGCAGTAGGGGACAGAACGACTACAATGAGCAGTTCTTC
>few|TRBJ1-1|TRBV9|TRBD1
CASSGTGLNTEAFF
TGTGCCAGCAGCGGGACAGGGCTGAACACTGAAGCTTTCTTT
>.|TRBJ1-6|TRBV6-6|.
CASRDGNSPLHF
TGTGCCAGCAGAGACGGGAATTCACCCCTCCACTTT
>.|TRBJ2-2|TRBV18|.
CASSLQENTGELFF
TGTGCCAGCTCATTACAGGAGAACACCGGGGAGCTGTTTTTT
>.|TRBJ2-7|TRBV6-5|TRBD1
CASSYRDRGYEQYF
TGTGCCAGCAGTTATAGGGACAGGGGGTACGAGCAGTACTTC
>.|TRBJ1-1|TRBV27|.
CASSPWTSLTEAFF
TGTGCCAGCTCCCCATGGACATCCCTCACTGAAGCTTTCTTT
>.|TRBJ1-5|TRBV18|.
CASSLSVTGNQPQHF
TGTGCCAGCTCACTCTCGGTGACGGGGAATCAGCCCCAGCATTTT
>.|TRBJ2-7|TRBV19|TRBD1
CASQDRAYEQYF
TGTGCCAGTCAGGACAGGGCCTACGAGCAGTACTTC
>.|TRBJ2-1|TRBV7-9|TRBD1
CASSRSGGRNEQFF
TGTGCCAGCAGCCGCTCAGGGGGACGGAATGAGCAGTTCTTC
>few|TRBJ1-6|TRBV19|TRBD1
CASRRGRLGYNSPLHF
TGTGCCAGTAGGAGGGGGCGACTAGGTTATAATTCACCCCTCCACTTT
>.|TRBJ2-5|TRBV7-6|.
CASRPGVQETQYF
TGTGCCAGCAGGCCCGGGGTCCAAGAGACCCAGTACTTC
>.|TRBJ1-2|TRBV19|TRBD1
CASAGRTGVYGYTF
TGTGCCAGCGCGGGCAGGACAGGGGTCTATGGCTACACCTTC
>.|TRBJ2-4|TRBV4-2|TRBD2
CASSPGLAGGISKNIQYF
TGTGCCAGCAGCCCCGGACTAGCGGGGGGGATTAGCAAAAACATTCAGTACTTC
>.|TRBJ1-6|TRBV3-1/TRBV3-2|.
CASSPQGYNSPLHF
TGTGCCAGCAGCCCACAGGGTTATAATTCACCCCTCCACTTT
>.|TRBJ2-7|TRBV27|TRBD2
CASTWTSGAYEQYF
TGTGCCAGCACGTGGACTAGCGGGGCCTACGAGCAGTACTTC
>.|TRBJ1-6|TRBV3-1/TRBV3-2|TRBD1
CASSQRDSTPLHF
TGTGCCAGCAGCCAAAGGGACAGCACACCCCTCCACTTT
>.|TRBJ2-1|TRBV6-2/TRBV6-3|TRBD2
CASSRLAGSSYNEQFF
TGTGCCAGCAGTCGACTAGCGGGGAGCTCCTACAATGAGCAGTTCTTC
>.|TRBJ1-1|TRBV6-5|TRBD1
CASRIQGIGTEAFF
TGTGCCAGCAGGATACAGGGGATCGGCACTGAAGCTTTCTTT
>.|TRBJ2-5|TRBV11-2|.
CASSLVLANGETQYF
TGTGCCAGCAGCTTAGTGCTAGCGAACGGCGAGACCCAGTACTTC
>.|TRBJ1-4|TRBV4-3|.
CASSQVDGINEKLFF
TGCGCCAGCAGCCAAGTCGACGGGATTAATGAAAAACTGTTTTTT
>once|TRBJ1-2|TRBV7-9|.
CASSSTAALRGYTF
TGTGCCAGCAGCTCGACAGCCGCTTTACGGGGCTACACCTTC
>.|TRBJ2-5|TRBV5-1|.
CASSLALGTGETQYF
TGCGCCAGCAGCTTGGCCCTGGGTACCGGGGAGACCCAGTACTTC
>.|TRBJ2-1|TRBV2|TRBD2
CASSVERGAPSSYNEQFF
TGTGCCAGCAGTGTGGAGCGGGGGGCTCCCAGCTCCTACAATGAGCAGTTCTTC
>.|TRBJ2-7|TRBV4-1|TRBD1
CASSHLLGTGVSYEQYF
TGCGCCAGCAGCCATCTTTTGGGGACAGGGGTTTCCTACGAGCAGTACTTC
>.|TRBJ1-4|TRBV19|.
CASSSQTSLNEKLFF
TGTGCCAGTAGTAGCCAGACAAGTCTTAATGAAAAACTGTTTTTT
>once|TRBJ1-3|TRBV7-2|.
CASSSGLGGNTIYF
TGTGCCAGCAGCTCAGGACTAGGGGGGAACACCATATATTTT
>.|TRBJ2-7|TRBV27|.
CASSLGLSFYEQYF
TGTGCCAGCAGTTTAGGGCTCTCCTTCTACGAGCAGTACTTC
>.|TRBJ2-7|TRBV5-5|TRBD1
CASSPGQGVTYEQYF
TGTGCCAGCAGCCCGGGACAGGGGGTAACCTACGAGCAGTACTTC
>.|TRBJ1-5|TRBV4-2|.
CASSQVAGEYGDNQPQHF
TGTGCCAGCAGCCAAGTAGCAGGGGAGTATGGCGACAATCAGCCCCAGCATTTT
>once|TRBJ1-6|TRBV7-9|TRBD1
CASSRLDRALSPLHF
TGTGCCAGCAGCAGACTGGACAGGGCGCTTTCACCCCTCCACTTT
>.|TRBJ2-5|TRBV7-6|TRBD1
CASSLPTGGRETQYF
TGTGCCAGCAGCTTACCTACAGGGGGGAGAGAGACCCAGTACTTC
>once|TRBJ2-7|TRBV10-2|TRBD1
CASSDRVLYEQYF
TGCGCCAGCTCTGACAGGGTCCTCTACGAGCAGTACTTC
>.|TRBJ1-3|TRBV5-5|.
CASSLVSEDTIYF
TGTGCCAGCAGCTTGGTGTCCGAGGACACCATATATTTT
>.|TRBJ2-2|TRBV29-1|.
CSIDRGYTGELFF
TGCAGCATTGACCGGGGGTACACCGGGGAGCTGTTTTTT